This T cell receptor (beta chain) was captured in a study of blood T cell repertoires in COVID-19. Some clones are missing from TCRdb's copy, which holds only in-frame ones; the method was immunoSEQ multiplex PCR. The sample consists of approximately 210,000 clones, 88% of them appearing once. CDR1 and CDR2 from the germline V gene are SGHNT and YYREEE (reference sequence). The junction had 5 bases not matched to a gene; V was cut back by 7 bases and J by 4 bases. The length of the CDR3 is 14 residues. This clone was counted only a few times. The chain carries TRBV5-4 and TRBJ1-6; TRBD1 matches 7 bases. This TCR derives from a human donor in a cohort sampled during active COVID-19. Sequencing used peripheral blood. The CDR3 nucleotides read TGTGCCAGCGGCGGGACAGAATATAATTCACCCCTCCACTTT. As protein: CASGGTEYNSPLHF.